This T cell receptor (beta chain) comes out of a study of blood T cell repertoires in COVID-19. The CDR3 has 16 residues. Produced via immunoSEQ multiplex PCR; TCRdb's table is partial and in-frame only. This sample has over 75,000 clones; around 86% occur once, and the top ten carry roughly 25%. The sequencing input was peripheral blood. This clonotype was sampled from a human donor in a cohort sampled during active COVID-19. This chain links TRBV21-1 with TRBJ2-7; TRBD1, the table's D call, was not compared with the DNA. TRBV21-1 is marked as a pseudogene. The CDR3 sequence: CASSNSGTGDTYEQYF. The CDR3 DNA reads as TGTGCCAGCAGCAACTCCGGGACAGGAGACACCTACGAGCAGTACTTC.